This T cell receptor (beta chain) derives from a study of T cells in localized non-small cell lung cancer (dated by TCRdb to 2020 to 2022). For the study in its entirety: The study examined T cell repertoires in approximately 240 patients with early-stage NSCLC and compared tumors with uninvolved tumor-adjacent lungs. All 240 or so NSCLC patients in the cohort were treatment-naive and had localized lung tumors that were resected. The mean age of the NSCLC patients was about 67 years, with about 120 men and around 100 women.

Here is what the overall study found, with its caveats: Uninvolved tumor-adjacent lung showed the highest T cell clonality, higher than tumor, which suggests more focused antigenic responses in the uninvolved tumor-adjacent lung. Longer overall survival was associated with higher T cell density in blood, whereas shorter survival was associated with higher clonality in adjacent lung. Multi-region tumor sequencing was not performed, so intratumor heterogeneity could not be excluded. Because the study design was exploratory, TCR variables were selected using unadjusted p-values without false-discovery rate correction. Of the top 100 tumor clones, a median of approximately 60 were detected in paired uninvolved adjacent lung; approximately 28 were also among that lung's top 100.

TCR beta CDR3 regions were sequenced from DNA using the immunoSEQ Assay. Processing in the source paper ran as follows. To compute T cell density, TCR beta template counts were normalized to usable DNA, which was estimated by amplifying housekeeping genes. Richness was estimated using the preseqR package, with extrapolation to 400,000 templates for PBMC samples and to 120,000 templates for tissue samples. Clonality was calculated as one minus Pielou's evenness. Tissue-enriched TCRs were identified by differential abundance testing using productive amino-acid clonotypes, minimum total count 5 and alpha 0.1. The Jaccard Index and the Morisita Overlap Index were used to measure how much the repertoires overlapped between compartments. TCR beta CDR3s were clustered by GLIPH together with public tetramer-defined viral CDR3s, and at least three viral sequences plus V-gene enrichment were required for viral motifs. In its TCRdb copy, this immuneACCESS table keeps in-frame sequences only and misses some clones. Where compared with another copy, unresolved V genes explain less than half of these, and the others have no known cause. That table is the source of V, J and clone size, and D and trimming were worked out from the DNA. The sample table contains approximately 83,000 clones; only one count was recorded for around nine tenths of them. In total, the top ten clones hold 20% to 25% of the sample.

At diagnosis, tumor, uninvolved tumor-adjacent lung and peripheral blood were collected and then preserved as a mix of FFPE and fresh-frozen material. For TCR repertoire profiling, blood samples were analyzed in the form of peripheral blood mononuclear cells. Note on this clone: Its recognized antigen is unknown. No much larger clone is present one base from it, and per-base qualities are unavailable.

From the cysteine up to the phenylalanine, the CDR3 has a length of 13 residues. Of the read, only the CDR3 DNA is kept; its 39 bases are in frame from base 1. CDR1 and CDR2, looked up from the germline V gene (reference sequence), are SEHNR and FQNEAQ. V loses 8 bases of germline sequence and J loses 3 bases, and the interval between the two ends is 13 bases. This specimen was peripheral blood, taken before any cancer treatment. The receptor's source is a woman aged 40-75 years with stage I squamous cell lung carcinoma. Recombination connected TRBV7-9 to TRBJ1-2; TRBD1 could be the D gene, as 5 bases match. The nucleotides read TGTGCCAGCGGGGGTGGGACGGACTATGGCTACACCTTC. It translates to CASGGGTDYGYTF. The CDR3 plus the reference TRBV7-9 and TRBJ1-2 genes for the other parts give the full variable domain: DTGVSQNPRHKITKRGQNVTFRCDPISEHNRLYWYRQTLGQGPEFLTYFQNEAQLEKSRLLSDRFSAERPKGSFSTLEIQRTEQGDSAMYLCASGGGTDYGYTFGSGTRLTVV.